This T cell receptor beta chain was recovered during a study of human T cells and chemical hapten exposure. At the level of the study: Upper-back patch tests with 0.01% DPC were read at 6 days. Chiefly female patients presented with alopecia areata, totalis or universalis.

Time point of the sample: pre-sensitization, week 0. Documented treatment: therapeutic diphenylcyclopropenone sensitization with weekly scalp DPC. RNA extraction used unfractionated whole blood as the source of total RNA. This clonotype has a handful of counts. Its antigen is unknown. The study, taken as a whole, reports: No shift was seen in TCRs above 1 in 1000 frequency with DPC sensitization.

One entry per CDR3 protein results from TCRdb running MiXCR on the RACE reads. The data hold 270,000 or so distinct CDR3 sequences, with 7.5% to 9% observed a single time. This CDR3 has 14 residues. V lost 5 bases and J lost 1, with 11 bases in between. The receptor comes from a man aged 18 to 29 with alopecia areata. Some clones in this sample may be carry-over from other donors' samples. The rearrangement joins TRBV12-3 or TRBV12-4 to TRBJ1-1, with a weak D call TRBD1 (5 bases). The sample was whole blood, taken in connection with sensitization to the hapten diphenylcyclopropenone (DPC). The CDR3 region is CASSLTVQNTEAFF. Written as DNA, the CDR3 is TGTGCCAGCAGTCTGACAGTACAGAACACTGAAGCTTTCTTT.